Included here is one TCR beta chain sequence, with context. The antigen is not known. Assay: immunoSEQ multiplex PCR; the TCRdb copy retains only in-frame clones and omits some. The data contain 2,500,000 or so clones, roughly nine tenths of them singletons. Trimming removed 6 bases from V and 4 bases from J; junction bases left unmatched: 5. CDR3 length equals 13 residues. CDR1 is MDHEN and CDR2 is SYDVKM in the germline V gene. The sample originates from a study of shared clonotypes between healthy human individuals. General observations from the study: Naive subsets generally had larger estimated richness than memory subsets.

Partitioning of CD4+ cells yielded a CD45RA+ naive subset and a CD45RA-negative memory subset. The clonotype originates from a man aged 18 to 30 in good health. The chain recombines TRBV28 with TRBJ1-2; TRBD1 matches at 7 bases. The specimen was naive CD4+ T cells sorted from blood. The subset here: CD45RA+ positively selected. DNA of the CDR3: TGTGCCAGCAGAGCGACAGGGAGCTATGGCTACACCTTC. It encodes CASRATGSYGYTF.